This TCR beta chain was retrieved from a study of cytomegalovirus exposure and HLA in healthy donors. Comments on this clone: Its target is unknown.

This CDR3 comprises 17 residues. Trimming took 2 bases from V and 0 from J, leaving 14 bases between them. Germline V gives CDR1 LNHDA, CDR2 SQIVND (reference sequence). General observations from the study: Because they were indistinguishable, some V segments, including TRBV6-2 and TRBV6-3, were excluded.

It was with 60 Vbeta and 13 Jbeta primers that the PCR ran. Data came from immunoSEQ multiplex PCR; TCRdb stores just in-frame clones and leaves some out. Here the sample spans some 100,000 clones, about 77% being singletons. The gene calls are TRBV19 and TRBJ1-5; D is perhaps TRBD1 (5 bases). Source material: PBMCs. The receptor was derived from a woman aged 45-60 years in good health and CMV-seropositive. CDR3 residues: CASSIRGRTPSNQPQHF. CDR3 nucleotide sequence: TGTGCCAGTAGTATAAGGGGCAGGACCCCTAGCAATCAGCCCCAGCATTTT.